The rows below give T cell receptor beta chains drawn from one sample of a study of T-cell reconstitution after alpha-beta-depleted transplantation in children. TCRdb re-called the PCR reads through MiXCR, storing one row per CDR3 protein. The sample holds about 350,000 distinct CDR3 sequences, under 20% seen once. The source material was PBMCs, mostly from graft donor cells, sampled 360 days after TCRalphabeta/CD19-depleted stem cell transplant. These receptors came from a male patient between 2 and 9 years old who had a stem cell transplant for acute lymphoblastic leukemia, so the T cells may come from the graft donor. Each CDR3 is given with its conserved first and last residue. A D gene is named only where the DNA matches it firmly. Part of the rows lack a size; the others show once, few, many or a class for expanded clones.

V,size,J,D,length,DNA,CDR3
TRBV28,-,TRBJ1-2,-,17,TGTGCCAGCAGATACCGACTGACAGGAGGGGGTAACTATGGCTACACCTTC,CASRYRLTGGGNYGYTF
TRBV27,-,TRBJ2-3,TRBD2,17,TGTGCCAGCAATTCTTTCTTTGGCGGGAGCTTCGTAGATACGCAGTATTTT,CASNSFFGGSFVDTQYF
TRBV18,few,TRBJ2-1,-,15,TGTGCCAGCTCACCACGGCCACTAGAGGGGAATGAGCAGTTCTTC,CASSPRPLEGNEQFF
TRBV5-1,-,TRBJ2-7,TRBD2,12,TGCGCCAGCAAAGCGGGACCCTACGAGCAGTACTTC,CASKAGPYEQYF
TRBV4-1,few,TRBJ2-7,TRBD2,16,TGCGCCAGCAGCCAAGAAAGGCCCAGCGGGAGTTTCGAGCAGTACTTC,CASSQERPSGSFEQYF
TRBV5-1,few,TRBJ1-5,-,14,TGCGCCAGCAGCTTGCATCAGGGAGGTCAGCCCCAGCATTTT,CASSLHQGGQPQHF
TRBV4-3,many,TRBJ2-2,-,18,TGCGCCAGCAGCCCCCGTTATACCTCGGACTCCCTGGCCGGGGAGCTGTTTTTT,CASSPRYTSDSLAGELFF
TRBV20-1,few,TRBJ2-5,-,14,TGCAGTGCTAGAAAGGCCAGCTTGGGGGAGACCCAGTACTTC,CSARKASLGETQYF
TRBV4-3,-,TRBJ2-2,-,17,TGCGCCAGCAGCCAAGATAGTTGGACGCAGAACACCGGGGAGCTGTTTTTT,CASSQDSWTQNTGELFF
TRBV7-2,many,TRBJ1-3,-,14,TGTGCCAGCAGACAGCCTCCCTCTGGAAACACCATATATTTT,CASRQPPSGNTIYF
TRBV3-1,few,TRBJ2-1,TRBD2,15,TGTGCCAGCAGCGATTTGGGGACTAGCGCCAATGAGCAGTTCTTC,CASSDLGTSANEQFF
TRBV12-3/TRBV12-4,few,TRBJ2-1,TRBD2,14,TGTGCCAGCAGTTTTAGCGGGAGGGACAATGAGCAGTTCTTC,CASSFSGRDNEQFF
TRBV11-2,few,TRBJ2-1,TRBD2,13,TGTGCCAGCAGCTTTAGCGGGAGAGGTGAGCAGTTCTTC,CASSFSGRGEQFF
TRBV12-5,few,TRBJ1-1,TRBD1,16,TGTGCTAGTGGTTTGGTACTATCCCAGGGGGCAGCTGAAGCTTTCTTT,CASGLVLSQGAAEAFF
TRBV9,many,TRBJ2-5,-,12,TGTGCCAGCAGCGTAGCAGAGGAGACCCAGTACTTC,CASSVAEETQYF
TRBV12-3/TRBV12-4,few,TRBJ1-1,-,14,TGTGCCAGCAGCACCCGGGGGGGAACCACTGAAGCTTTCTTT,CASSTRGGTTEAFF
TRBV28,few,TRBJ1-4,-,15,TGTGCCGCGTCCTCGGGGGCCCCCCTAGGGGAAAAACTGTTTTTT,CAASSGAPLGEKLFF
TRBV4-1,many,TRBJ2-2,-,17,TGCGCCAGCAGCCAAGATCGTAACGCGATCAACACCGGGGAGCTGTTTTTT,CASSQDRNAINTGELFF
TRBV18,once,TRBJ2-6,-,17,TGTGCCAGCTCACCACGTGACGGTTCCTCTGGGGCCAACGTCCTGACTTTC,CASSPRDGSSGANVLTF
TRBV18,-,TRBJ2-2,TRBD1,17,TGTGCCAGCCAATCACAGGCGCGGACAGGCGGCACCGGGGAGCTGTTTTTT,CASQSQARTGGTGELFF
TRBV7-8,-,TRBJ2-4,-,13,TGTGCCAGCAGCTTAGCCCCTAGAGACATTCAGTACTTC,CASSLAPRDIQYF
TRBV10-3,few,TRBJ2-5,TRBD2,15,TGTGCCATCAGTGGAGGATCCCTGACTAGCGAGACCCAGTACTTC,CAISGGSLTSETQYF
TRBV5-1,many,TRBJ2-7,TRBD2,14,TGCGCCAGCAGCGCCAGGACTAGCGGATACGAGCAGTACTTC,CASSARTSGYEQYF
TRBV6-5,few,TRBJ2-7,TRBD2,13,TGTGCCAGCAGTAACGGGGCGGGAGCCGAGCAGTACTTC,CASSNGAGAEQYF
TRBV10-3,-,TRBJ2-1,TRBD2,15,TGTGCCATCAGCGAAACTAGCGGTGGCTACAATGAGCAGTTCTTC,CAISETSGGYNEQFF
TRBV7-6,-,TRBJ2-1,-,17,TGTGCCAGCAGCTTAATAATGGGGGCGCGCTCCTACAATGAGCAGTTCTTC,CASSLIMGARSYNEQFF
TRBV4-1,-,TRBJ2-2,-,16,TGCGCCAGCAGCCAATACCCAGGGATGAACACCGGGGAGCTGTTTTTT,CASSQYPGMNTGELFF
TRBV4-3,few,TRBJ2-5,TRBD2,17,TGCGCCAGCAGCCAAGCCCTAGCGGGTCCGTACCAAGAGACCCAGTACTTC,CASSQALAGPYQETQYF
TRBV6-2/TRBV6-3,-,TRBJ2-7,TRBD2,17,TGTGCCAGCAGTTACAAGCACGGGAGGGCAGGGATCTACGAGCAGTACTTC,CASSYKHGRAGIYEQYF
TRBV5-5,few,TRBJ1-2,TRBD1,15,TGTGCCAGCAGCAACCGGGACAGGGTGATCTATGGCTACACCTTC,CASSNRDRVIYGYTF
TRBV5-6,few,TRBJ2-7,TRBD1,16,TGTGCCAGCAGCTCGGTCGGACAGGCGGCTTTCTACGAGCAGTACTTC,CASSSVGQAAFYEQYF
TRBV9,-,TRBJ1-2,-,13,TGTGCCAGCAGCGGCCGGGCCGGCTATGGCTACACCTTC,CASSGRAGYGYTF
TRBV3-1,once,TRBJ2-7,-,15,TGTGCCAGCACCCGCCTATCGGCCGTTTCGGGGGAGCAGTACTTC,CASTRLSAVSGEQYF
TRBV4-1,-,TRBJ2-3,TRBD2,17,TGCGCCAGCAGCCAAGATTGGCTAGCGGGGCTCACAGATACGCAGTATTTT,CASSQDWLAGLTDTQYF
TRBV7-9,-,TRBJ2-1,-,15,TGTGCCAGCAGCCATCCCGGTGGTGGACGCAATGAGCAGTTCTTC,CASSHPGGGRNEQFF
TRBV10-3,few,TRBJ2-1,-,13,TGTGCCATCAGTGATCAGGGGGGGGATGAGCAGTTCTTC,CAISDQGGDEQFF
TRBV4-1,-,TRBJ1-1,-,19,TGCGCCAGCAGCCAGCCAAGAAATTCGTTGATGGGGTTTAACACTGAAGCTTTCTTT,CASSQPRNSLMGFNTEAFF
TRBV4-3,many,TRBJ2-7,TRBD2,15,TGCGCCAGCAGCCAAGGATCGGGGGGAACCTACGAGCAGTACTTC,CASSQGSGGTYEQYF
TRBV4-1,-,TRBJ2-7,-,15,TGCGCCAGCAGCCAAGGAACAGGGTGGACCTACGAGCAGTACTTC,CASSQGTGWTYEQYF
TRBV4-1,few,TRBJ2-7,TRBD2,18,TGCGCCAGCAGCCAGGAAGTGCTGGGACTAAGGAGCTCCTACGAGCAGTACTTC,CASSQEVLGLRSSYEQYF
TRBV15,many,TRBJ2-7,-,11,TGTGCCACCAGCTCCCGATACGAGCAGTACTTC,CATSSRYEQYF